The 21 T cell receptor beta chains below were found in one sample sequenced in a study of CD8 T cells in Susac syndrome. When the RNA was reverse transcribed, random hexamers were used with an input of roughly 0.45 to 1 ug. TCRdb recomputed calls from the immunoSEQ multiplex PCR reads with MiXCR, one row per CDR3 protein. The sample carries over 100,000 distinct CDR3 sequences, about nine tenths recorded once. Sequencing used CD8+ T cells from PBMCs. Every receptor here comes from a human donor in good health.

V and J are TRBV29-1 and TRBJ1-5, with TRBD1 identical over 10 bases. This CDR3 spans 14 amino acids. V shed 4 bases, J shed 4 bases, and the junction held 4 bases outside the gene matches. Germline CDR1 reads SQVTM; CDR2 reads ANQGSEA. Here the CDR3 reads CSVAMGQGNQPQHF. CDR3 nucleotides: TGCAGCGTTGCGATGGGACAGGGGAATCAGCCCCAGCATTTT. The variable domain in full, completed from reference TRBV29-1 and TRBJ1-5, reads SAVISQKPSRDICQRGTSLTIQCQVDSQVTMMFWYRQQPGQSLTLIATANQGSEATYESGFVIDKFPISRPNLTFSTLTVSNMSPEDSSIYLCSVAMGQGNQPQHFGDGTRLSIL.

The V and J genes are TRBV7-9 and TRBJ1-2; D remains unclear. V was cut by 1 base and J by 4 bases, with 16 bases left in between. This CDR3 has 16 amino acids. CDR1 is SEHNR, CDR2 FQNEAQ, per germline (reference sequence). CDR3 DNA sequence: TGTGCCAGCAGCTTAGGGCCCGACCAGTCCCGCTATGGCTACACCTTC. This gives the protein CASSLGPDQSRYGYTF.

The V and J genes are TRBV5-1 and TRBJ2-5; 7 positions agree with TRBD1. The length of the CDR3 is 15 residues. Per germline, CDR1 SGHRS and CDR2 YFSETQ. The J segment lost 2 bases and the V segment lost 4 bases, leaving 8 bases of the junction unmatched. The CDR3 DNA follows: TGCGCCAGCAGCCCTGGGACAGCACCACAAGAGACCCAGTACTTC. Protein: CASSPGTAPQETQYF.

The rearrangement uses TRBV4-1 and TRBJ1-1; TRBD1 is a possible D gene (6 bases). V lost 0 bases, J lost 5 bases, and 16 bases lay in between. Germline CDR1 reads MGHRA; CDR2 reads YSYEKL. The CDR3 consists of 16 residues. The chain's CDR3 is CASSQDLSGARTEAFF. The CDR3 coding sequence is TGCGCCAGCAGCCAAGATCTCTCGGGGGCGCGAACTGAAGCTTTCTTT.

In DNA form, the CDR3 reads TGCAGCGTTGAAAGGAACATACGGAACACTGAAGCTTTCTTT. This gives the protein CSVERNIRNTEAFF. V and J are TRBV29-1 and TRBJ1-1; D is uncertain. The germline V gene encodes CDR1 SQVTM and CDR2 ANQGSEA. Trimming shortened V by 2 bases and J by 1 base, and 11 bases separated the two germline ends. This CDR3 region has 14 residues.

J is TRBJ2-3 and V is TRBV20-1; weak D call: TRBD2 (6 bases). From germline, CDR1 is DFQATT and CDR2 SNEGSKA (reference sequence). With 1 base removed from V and 5 bases from J, the gap between germline ends came to 13 bases. This CDR3 region has 14 residues. The CDR3 sequence is CSARVLASGDTQYF. In DNA form, the CDR3 reads TGCAGTGCTAGAGTACTAGCTTCCGGAGATACGCAGTATTTT.

This sequence joins TRBV15 and TRBJ1-1, with D possibly matching TRBD1 (5 bases). Trimming shortened V by 0 bases and J by 4 bases, and 12 bases separated the two germline ends. Germline CDR1 and CDR2: LNHNV and YYDKDF (reference sequence). The CDR3 length is 15 residues. For the CDR3, the DNA is TGTGCCACCAGCAGAGAAGGCGGGAGGGGCACTGAAGCTTTCTTT. It encodes CATSREGGRGTEAFF. Together with reference TRBV15 and TRBJ1-1, the CDR3 gives the full variable domain: DAMVIQNPRYQVTQFGKPVTLSCSQTLNHNVMYWYQQKSSQAPKLLFHYYDKDFNNEADTPDNFQSRRPNTSFCFLDIRSPGLGDTAMYLCATSREGGRGTEAFFGQGTRLTVV.

This chain uses TRBV27 with TRBJ1-4, with 12 bases matching TRBD1. The CDR3 is made up of 15 amino acids. Unmatched junction bases numbered 6, after V lost 4 bases and J lost 9 bases. Looked up from germline, CDR1 is MNHEY and CDR2 is SMNVEV (reference sequence). Here the CDR3 reads CASSSLGTGGQKLFF. The CDR3 region has the DNA TGTGCCAGCAGTTCCCTAGGGACAGGGGGCCAAAAACTGTTTTTT.

The chain carries TRBV20-1 and TRBJ2-1; TRBD1 matches at 9 bases. The germline V gene has CDR1 DFQATT and CDR2 SNEGSKA (reference sequence). This CDR3 contains 18 residues. The trim removed 1 base at V and 1 base at J, leaving 11 bases unmatched. The CDR3 spells CSARGRGLGQGSYNEQFF. CDR3 coding DNA: TGCAGTGCTAGAGGCCGAGGGTTGGGACAGGGTTCCTACAATGAGCAGTTCTTC.

J is TRBJ1-1 and V is TRBV7-3, with D maybe TRBD1 (5 bases). The V end was cut by 2 bases, the J end by 3 bases, with 7 bases between. The CDR3 consists of 13 residues. Germline loops: CDR1 SGHTA, CDR2 FQGTGA. The CDR3 sequence: CASSLAGYTEAFF. The CDR3 nucleotides read TGTGCCAGCAGCTTAGCAGGGTACACTGAAGCTTTCTTT.

The chain uses TRBV19 and TRBJ1-1; perhaps TRBD1 as D (5 bases). The CDR3 extends over 16 amino acids. With 2 bases removed from V and 1 base from J, the gap between germline ends came to 14 bases. Germline CDR1 is LNHDA and CDR2 is SQIVND (reference sequence). The CDR3 region has the DNA TGTGCCAGTAGTATAAGACGCGACAGTCCGAACACTGAAGCTTTCTTT. It specifies CASSIRRDSPNTEAFF.

The rearrangement links TRBV7-2 to TRBJ1-5; 8 bases map to TRBD1. The V segment lost 2 bases and the J segment 9 bases; nucleotides outside the gene matches: 12. CDR1 is SGHTA and CDR2 is FQGNSA in the germline V gene. The CDR3 length is 16 residues. The CDR3 nucleotides are TGTGCCAGCAGCTTAAACCCGGACAGGGAACTTCTGCCCCAGCATTTT. Translation: CASSLNPDRELLPQHF.

The J gene is TRBJ1-5, the V gene TRBV25-1, with D possibly TRBD1 on 5 matching bases. Germline assignment: CDR1 MGHDK and CDR2 SYGVNS. The CDR3 runs to 13 residues. Trimming stripped 2 bases from V and 10 bases from J, with 12 bases between. The CDR3 DNA sequence: TGTGCCAGCAGTGAAGGTGAGAGGGGCCCCCAGCATTTT. Translation gives CASSEGERGPQHF. The complete variable domain, with remaining parts taken from reference TRBV25-1 and TRBJ1-5, reads EADIYQTPRYLVIGTGKKITLECSQTMGHDKMYWYQQDPGMELHLIHYSYGVNSTEKGDLSSESTVSRIRTEHFPLTLESARPSHTSQYLCASSEGERGPQHFGDGTRLSIL.

V usage is TRBV20-1 and J usage is TRBJ2-1; TRBD2 aligns across 8 bases. The V segment lost 5 bases and the J segment 7 bases; nucleotides outside the gene matches: 10. CDR3 size: 14 residues. The germline V gene has CDR1 DFQATT and CDR2 SNEGSKA (reference sequence). Here the CDR3 DNA reads TGCAGTGCTGTTCCGGGACTAGGGCGAAATGAGCAGTTCTTC. It encodes CSAVPGLGRNEQFF.

This chain links TRBV19 with TRBJ2-7, with 7 nucleotides matching TRBD1. Germline V CDR1 and CDR2: LNHDA, SQIVND (reference sequence). The CDR3 is 14 amino acids. V was pared by 6 bases and J by 2 bases, with 7 bases of the junction left unmatched. The CDR3 sequence: CASRRTGTTYEQYF. The CDR3 DNA follows: TGTGCCAGTAGGCGGACAGGTACCACCTACGAGCAGTACTTC.

The rearrangement joins TRBV7-2 to TRBJ2-1, with D perhaps TRBD1 or TRBD2 (5 bases each). The germline gives CDR1 SGHTA, CDR2 FQGNSA. V was trimmed by 7 bases and J by 7 bases, leaving 14 bases between them. The CDR3 runs to 13 residues. The CDR3 coding sequence is TGTGCCAGCACTATCGGGACCCTAAATGAGCAGTTCTTC. As protein: CASTIGTLNEQFF.

The chain couples TRBV24-1 to TRBJ2-2, with 9 nucleotides matching TRBD1. CDR3 length equals 18 residues. V lost 5 bases and J lost 4; bases outside the gene matches: 13. The germline gives CDR1 KGHDR, CDR2 SFDVKD. This chain's CDR3 is CATSAATGTGYSTGELFF. As DNA, the CDR3 is TGTGCCACCAGTGCCGCAACCGGGACAGGGTATAGCACCGGGGAGCTGTTTTTT.

The gene calls are TRBV6-5 and TRBJ1-2, with TRBD1 matching 7 bases. This CDR3 has 14 amino acids. Germline V gene lookup returns CDR1 MNHEY and CDR2 SVGAGI. The J segment lost 7 bases and the V segment lost 4 bases, leaving 9 bases of the junction unmatched. Here the CDR3 reads CASSFPTGVGGYTF. As DNA, the CDR3 is TGTGCCAGCAGTTTCCCCACAGGGGTGGGTGGCTACACCTTC.

V usage is TRBV18 and J usage is TRBJ1-1; D ambiguous. CDR1 and CDR2 from the germline V gene are KGHSH and LQKENI. V dropped 6 bases and J dropped 4 bases, with 6 bases sitting between them. This CDR3 has 11 amino acids. The CDR3: CASSEPTEAFF. CDR3 in DNA: TGTGCCAGCTCCGAGCCCACTGAAGCTTTCTTT. Full variable domain (missing parts from reference TRBV18 and TRBJ1-1): NAGVMQNPRHLVRRRGQEARLRCSPMKGHSHVYWYRQLPEEGLKFMVYLQKENIIDESGMPKERFSAEFPKEGPSILRIQQVVRGDSAAYFCASSEPTEAFFGQGTRLTVV.

The chain is built from TRBV12-5 and TRBJ2-3; 10 bases fit TRBD2. There are 16 residues in the CDR3. Germline V gene sequence: CDR1 LGHNT, CDR2 FRNRAP. The V gene end was trimmed by 1 base and the J gene end by 4 bases; junction bases not matched to a gene: 5. The CDR3 DNA follows: TGTGCTAGTGGTTTGGGCGTAGCGGGAGGATCAGATACGCAGTATTTT. This sequence encodes CASGLGVAGGSDTQYF.

The gene calls are TRBV6-5 and TRBJ2-5, with D hard to call. V was trimmed by 0 bases and J by 5 bases, leaving 7 bases between them. The CDR3 has 13 residues. The V gene's germline CDR1 is MNHEY and CDR2 SVGAGI. CDR3 coding DNA: TGTGCCAGCAGTTACTCCCAAGCGGAGACCCAGTACTTC. Residues: CASSYSQAETQYF.